Sequencing of this T cell receptor beta chain was carried out in a study of T cells in Graves' hyperthyroidism and ophthalmopathy. Isolation of PBMCs was performed on 9.5 to 10 ml fresh peripheral blood. TCR beta CDR3 sequences were amplified from RNA transcripts. TCR CDR3 underwent first-round RT-PCR with the HTBI primer set. TCRdb independently ran MiXCR on the multiplex PCR reads; one entry per CDR3 protein. The data show about 350,000 distinct CDR3 sequences, approximately 15% seen once. V shed 7 bases and J shed 1 base, with 11 bases lying between them. CDR1 is MNHNS, CDR2 SASEGT, per germline. This CDR3 has 14 residues.

The V call is TRBV6-1, the J call TRBJ2-1; either TRBD1 or TRBD2 may supply D (7 bases each). The sequenced sample consisted of blood. The sequence derives from a woman between 25 and 40 years old with Graves' hyperthyroidism. This CDR3 is CASTGGGSYNEQFF. Here the CDR3 DNA reads TGTGCCAGCACAGGGGGAGGGTCCTACAATGAGCAGTTCTTC.